This T cell receptor beta chain derives from a study of T-cell memory formation after mild COVID-19. Study conclusions and caveats: Clones that got smaller from day 15 to 85 had even CD4/CD8, while clones growing later tipped toward CD4+. Memory sampled before infection contained some responding clones, suggesting cross-reactive memory joined. Contracting CD4+ clones lay largely in CM and EM, with CD8+ ones residing in EMRA.

TCRdb recomputed calls from the 5' RACE reads with MiXCR, one row per CDR3 protein. The sample lists about 360,000 distinct CDR3 sequences, over 10% occurring once. Comments on this clonotype: Its antigen remains unidentified.

Germline CDR1 is MNHEY and CDR2 is SVGAGI. This CDR3 has 17 residues. V lost 6 bases and J lost 0, with 20 bases in between. The source of this sequence is a man younger than 35 who had mild COVID-19 (a few samples of this study predate the infection). Cell type and time point are not known. Source material: PBMCs or a T cell subset sorted from them (not recorded which). The chain has TRBV6-5 and TRBJ1-2; D remains unclear. The CDR3 spells CASSQREVNLANYGYTF. The CDR3 bases are TGTGCCAGCAGCCAACGGGAAGTAAACTTAGCTAACTATGGCTACACCTTC.